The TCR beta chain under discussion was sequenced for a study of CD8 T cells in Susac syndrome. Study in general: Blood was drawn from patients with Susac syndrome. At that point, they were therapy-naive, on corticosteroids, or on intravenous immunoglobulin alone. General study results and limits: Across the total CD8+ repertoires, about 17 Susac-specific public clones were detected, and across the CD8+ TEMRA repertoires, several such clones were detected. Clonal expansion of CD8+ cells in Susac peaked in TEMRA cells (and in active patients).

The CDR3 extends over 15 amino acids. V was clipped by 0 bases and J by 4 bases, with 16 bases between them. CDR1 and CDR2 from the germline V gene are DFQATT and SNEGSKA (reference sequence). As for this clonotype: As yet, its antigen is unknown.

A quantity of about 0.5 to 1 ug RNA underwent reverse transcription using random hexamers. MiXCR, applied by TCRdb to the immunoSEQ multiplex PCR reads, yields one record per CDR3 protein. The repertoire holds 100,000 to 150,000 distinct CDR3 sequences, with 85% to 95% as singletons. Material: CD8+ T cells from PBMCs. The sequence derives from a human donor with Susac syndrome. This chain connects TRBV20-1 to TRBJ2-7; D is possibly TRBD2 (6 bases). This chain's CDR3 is CSARDGDSGGYEQYF. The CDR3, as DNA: TGCAGTGCTAGAGATGGGGATAGCGGAGGGTACGAGCAGTACTTC.